The rows below give T cell receptor beta chains drawn from one sample of a study of cytomegalovirus exposure and HLA in healthy donors. Some clones are missing from TCRdb's copy, which holds only in-frame ones; the method was immunoSEQ multiplex PCR. Of 60,000 to 75,000 clones in the sample, 90% to 97% were seen once. The sample taken for sequencing was PBMCs. The receptors stem from a man aged 18-30 years in good health and CMV-seronegative. Each CDR3 is given with its conserved first and last residue. The order of the fields is V gene, J gene, clone size, D gene, CDR3 DNA, CDR3 protein. The D gene is left open where the match is weak. Some rows have no size entry. The others give once, few or many, or a class for an expanded clone.

TRBV2,TRBJ2-1,NA,NA,TGTGCCAGCAGTGAAGAAACCGGACTATACCTCTACAATGAGCAGTTCTTC,CASSEETGLYLYNEQFF
TRBV5-1,TRBJ1-2,NA,NA,TGCGCCAGCAGCTTGGAGGCGGGGGGGGGCTATGGCTACACCTTC,CASSLEAGGGYGYTF
TRBV5-4,TRBJ2-5,once,TRBD2,TGTGCCAGCAGCTTGAAGACTAGCGGGAGGGGGGAGACCCAGTACTTC,CASSLKTSGRGETQYF
TRBV28,TRBJ2-3,once,TRBD2,TGTGCCAGCAGTCCCTCGTCCGGCGGGAGGATCTATACGCAGTATTTT,CASSPSSGGRIYTQYF
TRBV6-1,TRBJ2-4,NA,NA,TGTGCCAGCAGTGAAGTAGCCAGCGGCAAAAACATTCAGTACTTC,CASSEVASGKNIQYF
TRBV4-3,TRBJ2-3,NA,NA,TGCGCCAGCAGCCAAGACACCCTAAGCACAGATACGCAGTATTTT,CASSQDTLSTDTQYF
TRBV4-1,TRBJ2-1,NA,NA,TGCGCCAGCAGCCATACAACGTTTAAGTACAATGAGCAGTTCTTC,CASSHTTFKYNEQFF
TRBV5-6,TRBJ2-3,NA,NA,TGTGCCAGCAGCTTGGGGCCAGTCCCAGATACGCAGTATTTT,CASSLGPVPDTQYF
TRBV4-1,TRBJ1-1,NA,NA,TGCGCCAGCAGCCAAGCCAAGAACACTGAAGCTTTCTTT,CASSQAKNTEAFF
TRBV5-6,TRBJ2-7,NA,NA,TGTGCCAGCAGCTTTGACGGGAGAGGGGCTTCCTACGAGCAGTACTTC,CASSFDGRGASYEQYF
TRBV11-2,TRBJ1-1,NA,NA,TGTGCCAGCAGCCAATACAGGGTTATGAACACTGAAGCTTTCTTT,CASSQYRVMNTEAFF
TRBV15,TRBJ2-2,NA,TRBD1,TGTGCCACCAGAGGACAGGGCGTCACCGGGGAGCTGTTTTTT,CATRGQGVTGELFF
TRBV11-2,TRBJ2-1,NA,TRBD1,TGTGCCAGCAGCCCCCGGGACAGGGGGCTCAATGAGCAGTTCTTC,CASSPRDRGLNEQFF
TRBV6-1,TRBJ1-4,NA,NA,TGTGCCAGCAGTGAACCAGTACAGAATGAAAAACTGTTTTTT,CASSEPVQNEKLFF
TRBV10-3,TRBJ2-1,NA,TRBD2,TGTGCCATCGCGACTAGCGGGAACTACAATGAGCAGTTCTTC,CAIATSGNYNEQFF
TRBV9,TRBJ2-7,NA,TRBD2,TGTGCCAGCAGCGTAGGTTCTAGCGGGAGTAACGAGCAGTACTTC,CASSVGSSGSNEQYF
TRBV19,TRBJ2-4,NA,NA,TGTGCCAGTAGTATAGGTACGGGAGCTCAGTACTTC,CASSIGTGAQYF
TRBV20-1,TRBJ2-1,NA,NA,TGCAGTGCTAGCGGAGTCAATGAGCAGTTCTTC,CSASGVNEQFF
TRBV15,TRBJ2-2,NA,NA,TGTGCCACCCCGTCGGTCCACAACACCGGGGAGCTGTTTTTT,CATPSVHNTGELFF
TRBV15,TRBJ2-3,once,TRBD2,TGTGCCACCAGCACTCAGCCGACTAGCGGGAGGACAGATACGCAGTATTTT,CATSTQPTSGRTDTQYF
TRBV19,TRBJ2-3,NA,TRBD1,TGTGCCAGTAGTAGGGTCTCGGACAGGGAATTTACAGATACGCAGTATTTT,CASSRVSDREFTDTQYF
TRBV7-9,TRBJ1-1,once,TRBD1,TGTGCCAGCAGCTTAAGGGACAGGAACACTGAAGCTTTCTTT,CASSLRDRNTEAFF
TRBV27,TRBJ2-7,NA,NA,TGTGCCAGCAGCGGGACAACCTACGAGCAGTACTTC,CASSGTTYEQYF
TRBV7-2,TRBJ2-3,few,NA,TGTGCCAGCAGCTCCTCGGCAGATACGCAGTATTTT,CASSSSADTQYF
TRBV4-3,TRBJ1-1,NA,TRBD1,TGCGCCAGCAGCCAGACAGGGGCGGTGAACACTGAAGCTTTCTTT,CASSQTGAVNTEAFF
TRBV6-5,TRBJ2-3,NA,TRBD2,TGTGCCAGCAGTCGGGGCGGGAGGACAGATACGCAGTATTTT,CASSRGGRTDTQYF
TRBV7-2,TRBJ2-2,NA,TRBD1,TGTGCCAGCAGACTAGACAGGGCCGGCGGGGAGCTGTTTTTT,CASRLDRAGGELFF
TRBV5-6,TRBJ2-1,NA,TRBD2,TGTGCCAGCAGCTACGGGACTACCAATGAGCAGTTCTTC,CASSYGTTNEQFF
TRBV15,TRBJ2-2,NA,NA,TGTGCCACCAGCGCAAAGCTAACCGGGGAGCTGTTTTTT,CATSAKLTGELFF
TRBV28,TRBJ2-3,NA,TRBD2,TGTGCCAGCAGTTCAATAGCGGGAGGGCATACAGATACGCAGTATTTT,CASSSIAGGHTDTQYF
TRBV6-4,TRBJ2-2,NA,TRBD2,TGTGCCAGCAGTGACAGGGGAGGGACCGGGGAGCTGTTTTTT,CASSDRGGTGELFF
TRBV5-1,TRBJ2-3,NA,NA,TGCGCCAGCAGCTTGGCGGAGGGGACAGATACGCAGTATTTT,CASSLAEGTDTQYF
TRBV27,TRBJ2-7,NA,NA,TGTGCCAGCAGTTTCTGGGCGGGATCTTCCTACGAGCAGTACTTC,CASSFWAGSSYEQYF
TRBV27,TRBJ2-7,NA,NA,TGTGCCAGCCGGATATGGACTCCCTCGGGATCCTACGAGCAGTACTTC,CASRIWTPSGSYEQYF
TRBV7-2,TRBJ2-7,once,NA,TGTGCCAGCAGCCTCGCGTATGCGAGCTCCTACGAGCAGTACTTC,CASSLAYASSYEQYF
TRBV7-9,TRBJ2-1,NA,NA,TGTGCCAGCAGCTTATTCGTAGGAGGGGCAAACAATGAGCAGTTCTTC,CASSLFVGGANNEQFF
TRBV5-1,TRBJ1-1,NA,NA,TGCGCCAGCAGACAGGGTGAGGTGAACACTGAAGCTTTCTTT,CASRQGEVNTEAFF
TRBV7-2,TRBJ2-7,NA,NA,TGTGCCAGCAGCCGTGGCGGAACCGTCCCATTGTACTTC,CASSRGGTVPLYF
TRBV29-1,TRBJ2-1,NA,TRBD2,TGCAGCGTTGGGACTAGCTATAGCGATGAGCAGTTCTTC,CSVGTSYSDEQFF
TRBV29-1,TRBJ2-1,NA,NA,TGCAGCTCCTGGGTGCAGACTAACAATGAGCAGTTCTTC,CSSWVQTNNEQFF
TRBV5-4,TRBJ1-2,NA,NA,TGTGCCAGCAGCAACCCCCTGAGAGGCTATGGCTACACCTTC,CASSNPLRGYGYTF
TRBV6-1,TRBJ2-4,once,TRBD2,TGTGCCAGCACTGAAGCGGGAGGTTCCCTAGCCAAAAACATTCAGTACTTC,CASTEAGGSLAKNIQYF
TRBV5-1,TRBJ2-2,NA,NA,TGCGCCAGCAGCTGGCCTACAACAGGGCCCACCGGGGAGCTGTTTTTT,CASSWPTTGPTGELFF
TRBV14,TRBJ1-5,NA,TRBD1,TGTGCCAGCAGCCTTCACAGGGGGCCCCAGCATTTT,CASSLHRGPQHF